This TCR beta chain was profiled in a study of cytomegalovirus exposure and HLA in healthy donors. This clone came up once. Germline values: CDR1 MNHEY, CDR2 SVGAGI. V gave up 2 bases and J gave up 4 bases; unmatched junction bases: 3. This CDR3 region has 14 residues. This PCR relied on a set of 60 Vbeta primers and 13 Jbeta primers. Sequencing used immunoSEQ multiplex PCR; TCRdb keeps in-frame clones, though not all of them. The sample consists of roughly 110,000 clones, roughly four fifths of them appearing once. The sequenced material came from PBMCs. The chain couples TRBV6-5 to TRBJ2-7; 9 bases line up with TRBD1. The receptor comes from a male donor in good health and CMV-seropositive. CDR3 coding DNA: TGTGCCAGCAGTTACCAGGGACAGGGATACGAGCAGTACTTC. Translation gives CASSYQGQGYEQYF.